This is a list of T cell receptor beta chains from one sample in a study of T cell responses to AZD1222 COVID-19 vaccine. Assay: immunoSEQ multiplex PCR; the TCRdb copy retains only in-frame clones and omits some. The data hold 100,000 to 150,000 clones, with more than 75% observed a single time. The starting material was peripheral blood, obtained on day 0 of AZD1222 vaccination. These receptor sequences come from an adult in good health. The CDR3 runs from the conserved cysteine through the conserved F or W. A D gene is named only where the DNA matches it firmly. Clone size is not always given. Where it is, it says once, few, many or a class for expanded clones.

TRBJ2-3,.,17,TRBV6-1,once,TGTGCCAGCAGTGAAGCGGGTATATCTTGGGGCACAGATACGCAGTATTTT,CASSEAGISWGTDTQYF
TRBJ1-1,.,13,TRBV19,.,TGTGCCAGCTCCCGGGACACTTACACTGAAGCTTTCTTT,CASSRDTYTEAFF
TRBJ1-2,TRBD1,14,TRBV5-6,.,TGTGCCAGCAGAGAACAGGGGAGTAACTATGGCTACACCTTC,CASREQGSNYGYTF
TRBJ1-1,.,14,TRBV6-4,few,TGTGCCAGCAGCTCGACAGGTGAGAACACTGAAGCTTTCTTT,CASSSTGENTEAFF
TRBJ2-2,.,13,TRBV12-3/TRBV12-4,.,TGTGCCAGCAGTTTAGGGCTCCCCGGGGAGCTGTTTTTT,CASSLGLPGELFF
TRBJ1-5,.,13,TRBV12-5,once,TGTGCTAGTGGTTTGGTGAATAATCAGCCCCAGCATTTT,CASGLVNNQPQHF
TRBJ2-7,.,14,TRBV10-2,.,TGCGCCAGCACCGACAGCGATAGCTCCTACGAGCAGTACTTC,CASTDSDSSYEQYF
TRBJ1-1,.,10,TRBV2,.,TGTGCCAGCGAAGGGCCTGAAGCTTTCTTT,CASEGPEAFF
TRBJ1-1,.,19,TRBV5-6,.,TGTGCCAGCAGCTTGGAATCTGGGGGCAAGGTTGGTCCGAACACTGAAGCTTTCTTT,CASSLESGGKVGPNTEAFF
TRBJ1-1,.,9,TRBV28,few,TGTGCCAGCATCCCCTCGATTCTGTTT,CASIPSILF
TRBJ2-3,.,14,TRBV7-9,.,TGTGCCAGCAGCTTATCCGTCCGCACAGATACGCAGTATTTT,CASSLSVRTDTQYF
TRBJ2-7,.,13,TRBV5-4,.,TGTGCCAGCAGCTTTAAAGGGGTGGACGAGCAGTACTTC,CASSFKGVDEQYF
TRBJ1-1,.,15,TRBV3-1/TRBV3-2,.,TGTGCCAGCAGCCAGGACGAGACGATGAACACTGAAGCTTTCTTT,CASSQDETMNTEAFF
TRBJ1-2,.,13,TRBV14,.,TGTGCCAGCAGCCAAGTCGCAGGCTATGGCTACACCTTC,CASSQVAGYGYTF
TRBJ1-2,TRBD1,15,TRBV6-1,.,TGTGCCAGCAGTGAACAAGGGACAGGGGTCGATGGCTACACCTTC,CASSEQGTGVDGYTF
TRBJ1-1,.,16,TRBV5-1,.,TGCGCCAGCAGCTTTCTCGGGGTTAATCTGGCCACTGAAGCTTTCTTT,CASSFLGVNLATEAFF
TRBJ1-1,.,15,TRBV3-1/TRBV3-2,.,TGTGCCAGCAGCCAAGGTGGTCTTTTGAACACTGAAGCTTTCTTT,CASSQGGLLNTEAFF
TRBJ1-2,TRBD1,15,TRBV5-6,.,TGTGCCAGCAGCCCCGACAGGGGGCGAGTCTATGGCTACACCTTC,CASSPDRGRVYGYTF
TRBJ2-3,TRBD1,17,TRBV11-2,.,TGTGCCAGCAGCCGGGCCCTGGAAAGGGGGCCAACAGATACGCAGTATTTT,CASSRALERGPTDTQYF
TRBJ2-3,.,12,TRBV7-2,.,TGTGCCAGCAGCCCTAACCCAGATACGCAGTATTTT,CASSPNPDTQYF
TRBJ1-2,.,15,TRBV7-9,.,TGTGCCAGCAGGGGGGTGCGGCACCATAACTATGGCTACACCTTC,CASRGVRHHNYGYTF
TRBJ2-7,TRBD2,16,TRBV19,.,TGTGCCAGTAGTACCTCAGGACTAGCGGGGGTTTACGAGCAGTACTTC,CASSTSGLAGVYEQYF
TRBJ1-2,.,13,TRBV20-1,.,TGCAGTGCTAGTCCCGGGTTCCTCTATGGCTACACCTTC,CSASPGFLYGYTF
TRBJ1-6,.,15,TRBV6-5,.,TGTGCCAGCAGACAGGAGGGCCTAGGGAATTCACCCCTCCACTTT,CASRQEGLGNSPLHF
TRBJ2-7,.,16,TRBV7-2,.,TGTGCCAGCAGCTTAGACCCGGGGGCGGGCTCCTACGAGCAGTACTTC,CASSLDPGAGSYEQYF
TRBJ2-7,.,16,TRBV4-2,few,TGTGCCAGCAGCCAGAACTTACCTAGCGACAGCTACGAGCAGTACTTC,CASSQNLPSDSYEQYF
TRBJ2-7,TRBD1,14,TRBV6-5,once,TGTGCCAGCAGTTTCCGGGACAGAACCTACGAGCAGTACTTC,CASSFRDRTYEQYF
TRBJ1-2,TRBD1,14,TRBV19,.,TGTGCCAGCGAGCACGGGCAGGGGGGAAATGGCTACACCTTC,CASEHGQGGNGYTF
TRBJ1-1,.,13,TRBV29-1,.,TGCAGCGTCCGTCGGGGAGCCGGCGATGAAGCTTTCTTT,CSVRRGAGDEAFF
TRBJ1-6,TRBD1,17,TRBV5-5,once,TGTGCCAGCAGCCCAGGACAGGGGCGATCCTATAATTCACCCCTCCACTTT,CASSPGQGRSYNSPLHF
TRBJ2-7,TRBD1,16,TRBV9,.,TGTGCCAGCAGCGTAGGGGCAGGGGGCGGTGTTGACGAGCAGTACTTC,CASSVGAGGGVDEQYF
TRBJ1-1,.,15,TRBV6-5,.,TGTGCCAGCAGTTACCTTGCGAACGTGTACACTGAAGCTTTCTTT,CASSYLANVYTEAFF
TRBJ1-2,.,11,TRBV7-8,.,TGTGCCAGCAGCTCCCCTTCGGGCTACACCTTC,CASSSPSGYTF
TRBJ1-2,.,12,TRBV28,.,TGTGCCAGCAGTTTGGGATGGGCTGGCTACACCTTC,CASSLGWAGYTF
TRBJ2-4,TRBD2,17,TRBV5-8,.,TGTGCCAGCAGCTTGGTGGGACTAGCATTAGCCAAAAACATTCAGTACTTC,CASSLVGLALAKNIQYF
TRBJ2-7,TRBD2,16,TRBV4-3,few,TGCGCCAGCAGCCAAGATACGGGACTAGCGCTCTACGAGCAGTACTTC,CASSQDTGLALYEQYF
TRBJ2-7,.,14,TRBV9,.,TGTGCCAGCAGCGTACAGGGTAGCTCCTACGAGCAGTACTTC,CASSVQGSSYEQYF
TRBJ2-1,TRBD2,16,TRBV6-5,.,TGTGCCAGCAGTTCCCCCTCTCAGCGGGGGGGCCATGAGCAGTTCTTC,CASSSPSQRGGHEQFF
TRBJ1-1,TRBD1,17,TRBV14,.,TGTGCCAGCAGCCCGGGACAGGGGGCGTATAGGGGCACTGAAGCTTTCTTT,CASSPGQGAYRGTEAFF
TRBJ2-7,TRBD2,14,TRBV6-1,.,TGTGCCAGCAGTGAGGGGGGACTACGCTACGAGCAGTACTTC,CASSEGGLRYEQYF
TRBJ2-1,.,13,TRBV14,few,TGTGCCAGCAGCCAAGATAGGGGACGTTACCCGTTCTTC,CASSQDRGRYPFF
TRBJ2-7,.,15,TRBV6-5,few,TGTGCCAGCAGTAGGACTGGGGGGAACTCCTACGAGCAGTACTTC,CASSRTGGNSYEQYF
TRBJ2-7,.,12,TRBV11-3,.,TGTGCCAGCAGCTTCAGGGCGGGCGAGCAGTACTTC,CASSFRAGEQYF
TRBJ2-7,TRBD1,16,TRBV9,.,TGTGCCAGCAGCCCCCTGGGGGCAGGGGGCTCCTACGAGCAGTACTTC,CASSPLGAGGSYEQYF
TRBJ2-3,.,17,TRBV27,few,TGTGCCAGCAGTAAGGAGAGGGGTGCGGGGTTCTCAGATACGCAGTATTTT,CASSKERGAGFSDTQYF
TRBJ2-7,.,12,TRBV29-1,few,TGCAGCGTAAAGAGAGGGACCTACGAGCAGTACTTC,CSVKRGTYEQYF
TRBJ2-7,TRBD1,15,TRBV7-8,few,TGTGCCAGCAGTTCACCGGGACAGGGGATCTACGAGCAGTACTTC,CASSSPGQGIYEQYF
TRBJ1-2,.,17,TRBV21-1,.,TGTGCCAGCAGCAAAGTGGTAGTACGGGGTTGGTGCTATGGCTACACCTTC,CASSKVVVRGWCYGYTF
TRBJ1-2,.,15,TRBV4-2,.,TGTGCCAGCAGCCAAGGGGTCCACTCTAACTATGGCTACACCTTC,CASSQGVHSNYGYTF
TRBJ2-2,TRBD1,19,TRBV9,.,TGTGCCAGCAGCGGATTCCGGGACAGGGTGCGAGTGGACACCGGGGAGCTGTTTTTT,CASSGFRDRVRVDTGELFF
TRBJ2-7,TRBD2,15,TRBV7-9,.,TGTGCCAGCAGCTTAAGACGGGGAGGGGCCGACGAGCAGTACTTC,CASSLRRGGADEQYF
TRBJ2-1,.,16,TRBV5-6,once,TGTGCCAGCAGCTTGGAAGGAGGGGAGTTTGACAATGAGCAGTTCTTC,CASSLEGGEFDNEQFF
TRBJ2-5,TRBD1,14,TRBV10-1,.,TGCGCCAGCAGTCCCGACAGGGCCGAAGAGACCCAGTACTTC,CASSPDRAEETQYF